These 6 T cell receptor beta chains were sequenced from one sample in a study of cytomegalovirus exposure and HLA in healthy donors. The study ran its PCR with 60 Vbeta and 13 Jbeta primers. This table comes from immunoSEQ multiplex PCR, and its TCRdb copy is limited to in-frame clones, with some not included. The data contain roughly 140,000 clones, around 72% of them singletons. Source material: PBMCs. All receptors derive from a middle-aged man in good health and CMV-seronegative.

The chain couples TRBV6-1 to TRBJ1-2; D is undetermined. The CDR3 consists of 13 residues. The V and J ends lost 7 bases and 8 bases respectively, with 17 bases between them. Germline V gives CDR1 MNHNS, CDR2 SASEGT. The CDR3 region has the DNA TGTGCCAGCAAAGAATGGGTCCGGGTAGGCTACACCTTC. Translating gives CASKEWVRVGYTF.

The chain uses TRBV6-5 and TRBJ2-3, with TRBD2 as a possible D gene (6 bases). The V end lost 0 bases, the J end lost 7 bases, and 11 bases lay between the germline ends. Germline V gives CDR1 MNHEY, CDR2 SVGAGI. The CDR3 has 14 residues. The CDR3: CASSYSRRGNTQYF. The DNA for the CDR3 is TGTGCCAGCAGTTACTCGAGGCGGGGAAATACGCAGTATTTT.

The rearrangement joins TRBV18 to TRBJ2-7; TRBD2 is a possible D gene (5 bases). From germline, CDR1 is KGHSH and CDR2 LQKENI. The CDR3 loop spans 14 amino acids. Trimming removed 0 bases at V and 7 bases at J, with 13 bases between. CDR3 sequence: CASSPPVKRGEQYF. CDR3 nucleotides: TGTGCCAGCTCACCACCGGTTAAACGGGGAGAGCAGTACTTC.

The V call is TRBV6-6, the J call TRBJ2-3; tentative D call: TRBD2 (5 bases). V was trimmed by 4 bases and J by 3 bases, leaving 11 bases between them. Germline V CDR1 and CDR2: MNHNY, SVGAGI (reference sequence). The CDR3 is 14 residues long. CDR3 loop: CASSSGGSTDTQYF. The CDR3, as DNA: TGTGCCAGCAGTTCCGGCGGGTCTACAGATACGCAGTATTTT.

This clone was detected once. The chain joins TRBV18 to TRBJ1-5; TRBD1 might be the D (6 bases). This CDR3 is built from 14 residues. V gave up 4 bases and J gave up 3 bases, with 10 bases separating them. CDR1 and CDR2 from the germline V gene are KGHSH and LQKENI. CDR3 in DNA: TGTGCCAGCTCACTGTCAGGGGACAATCAGCCCCAGCATTTT. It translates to CASSLSGDNQPQHF.

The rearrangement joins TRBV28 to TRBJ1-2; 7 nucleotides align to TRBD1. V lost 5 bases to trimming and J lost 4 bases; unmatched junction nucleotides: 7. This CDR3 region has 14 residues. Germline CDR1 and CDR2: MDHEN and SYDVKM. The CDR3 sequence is CASSEGDSPYGYTF. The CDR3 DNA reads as TGTGCCAGCAGTGAGGGGGACAGCCCCTATGGCTACACCTTC.